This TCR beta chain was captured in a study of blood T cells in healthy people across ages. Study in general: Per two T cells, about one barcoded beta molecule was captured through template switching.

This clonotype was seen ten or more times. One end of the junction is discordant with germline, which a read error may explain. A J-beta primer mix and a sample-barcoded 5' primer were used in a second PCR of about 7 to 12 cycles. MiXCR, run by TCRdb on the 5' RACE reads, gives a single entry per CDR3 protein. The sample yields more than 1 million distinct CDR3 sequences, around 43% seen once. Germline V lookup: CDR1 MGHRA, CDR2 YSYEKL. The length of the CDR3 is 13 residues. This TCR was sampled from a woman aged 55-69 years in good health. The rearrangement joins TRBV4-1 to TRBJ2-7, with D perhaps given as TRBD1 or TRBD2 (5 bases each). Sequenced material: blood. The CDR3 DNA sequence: TGTGCCAGCAGCCAGGGACCATCCTACGAGCAGTACTTC. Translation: CASSQGPSYEQYF.